This T cell receptor beta chain was found in a study of blood T cells in healthy people across ages. The CDR3 consists of 14 residues. V shed 5 bases and J 0 bases; nucleotides not matched to a gene: 4. Germline loops: CDR1 DFQATT, CDR2 SNEGSKA (reference sequence). Overall study results and limits: A strong correlation was seen between TCR beta diversity and naive T cell percentage.

The authors ran a second PCR of roughly 6 to 12 cycles using a sample-barcoded 5' primer and a J-beta primer mix. One entry per CDR3 protein results from TCRdb running MiXCR on the 5' RACE reads. The table has 700,000 or so distinct CDR3 sequences, around 41% seen once. This clonotype has a handful of counts. Its antigen is currently unknown. The source material was blood. The TCR originated in a man of 80 years or more in good health. The J gene is TRBJ2-4, the V gene TRBV20-1; 7 nucleotides line up with TRBD1. This CDR3 reads CSAQDRVAKNIQYF. CDR3 nucleotides: TGCAGTGCTCAAGACAGGGTAGCCAAAAACATTCAGTACTTC.